This T cell receptor (beta chain) was found in a study of vaccination and CD4 T cells after COVID-19. The overall study: Nasal swab PCR showed SARS-CoV-2 in convalescent patients, some ten with mild and one with severe disease. Study-level findings and limits: Convalescent patients had 304 of 307 vaccine-specific clones showing spike mono-reactivity.

Sample treatment: roughly 10-day PBMC culture with coronavirus spike peptide pools or control peptides (ViraFEST assay). Cultured CD4+ T-cell DNA underwent Oncomine TCR Beta short-read sequencing. Someone extracted genomic DNA from cultured CD4+ T cells. TCRdb independently ran MiXCR on the PCR reads; one entry per CDR3 protein. The sample has fewer than 11,000 distinct CDR3 sequences; just over 60% are singletons. Notes on this clonotype: Its antigen is unknown.

V dropped 3 bases and J dropped 1 base, with 17 bases sitting between them. The germline gives CDR1 KGHSH, CDR2 LQKENI. The CDR3 length is 17 residues. The chain employs TRBV18 and TRBJ2-3; D is possibly TRBD2 (6 bases). The sequence was obtained from a human donor who had recovered from COVID-19. Sequenced: CD4+ T cells from blood, cultured in vitro. The CDR3 is CASSPATGGPGTDTQYF. DNA of the CDR3: TGTGCCAGCTCACCGGCCACCGGAGGGCCCGGCACAGATACGCAGTATTTT.